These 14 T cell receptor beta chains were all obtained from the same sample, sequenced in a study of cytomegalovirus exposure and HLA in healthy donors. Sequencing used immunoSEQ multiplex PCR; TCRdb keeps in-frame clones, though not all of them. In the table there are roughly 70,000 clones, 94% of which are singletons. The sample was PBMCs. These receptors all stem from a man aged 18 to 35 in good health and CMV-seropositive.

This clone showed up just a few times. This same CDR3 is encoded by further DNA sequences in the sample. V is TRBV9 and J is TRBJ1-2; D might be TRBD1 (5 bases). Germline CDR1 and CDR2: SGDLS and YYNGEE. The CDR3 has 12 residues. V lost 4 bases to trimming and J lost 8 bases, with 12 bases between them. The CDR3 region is CASSLTGGGYTF. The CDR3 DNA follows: TGTGCCAGCAGCCTCACCGGGGGGGGCTACACCTTC. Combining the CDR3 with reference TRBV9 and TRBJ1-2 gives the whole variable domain DSGVTQTPKHLITATGQRVTLRCSPRSGDLSVYWYQQSLDQGLQFLIQYYNGEERAKGNILERFSAQQFPDLHSELNLSSLELGDSALYFCASSLTGGGYTFGSGTRLTVV.

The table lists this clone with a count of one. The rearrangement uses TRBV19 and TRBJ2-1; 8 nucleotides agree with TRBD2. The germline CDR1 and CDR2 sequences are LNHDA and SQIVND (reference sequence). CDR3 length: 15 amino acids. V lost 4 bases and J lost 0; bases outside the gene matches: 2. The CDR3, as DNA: TGTGCCAGTAGTAGTAGCGGGACCTCCTACAATGAGCAGTTCTTC. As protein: CASSSSGTSYNEQFF.

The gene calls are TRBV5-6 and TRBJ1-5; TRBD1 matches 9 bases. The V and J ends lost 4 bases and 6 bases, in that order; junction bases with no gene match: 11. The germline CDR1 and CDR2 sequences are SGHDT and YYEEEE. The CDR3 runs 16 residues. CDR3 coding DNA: TGTGCCAGCAGCAGCTACAGGGGGCAATTGAGTCAGCCCCAGCATTTT. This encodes CASSSYRGQLSQPQHF.

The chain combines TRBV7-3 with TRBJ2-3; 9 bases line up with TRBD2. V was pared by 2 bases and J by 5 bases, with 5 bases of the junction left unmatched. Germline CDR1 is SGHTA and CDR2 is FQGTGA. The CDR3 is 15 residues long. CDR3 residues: CASSLAGGPGDTQYF. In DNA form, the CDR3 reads TGTGCCAGCAGCTTAGCGGGAGGGCCGGGAGATACGCAGTATTTT.

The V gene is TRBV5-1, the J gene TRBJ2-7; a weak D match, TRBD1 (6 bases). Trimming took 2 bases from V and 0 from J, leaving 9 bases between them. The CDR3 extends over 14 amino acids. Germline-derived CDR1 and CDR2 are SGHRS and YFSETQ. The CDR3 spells CASSFRTDSYEQYF. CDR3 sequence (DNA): TGCGCCAGCAGCTTCAGGACAGACTCCTACGAGCAGTACTTC.

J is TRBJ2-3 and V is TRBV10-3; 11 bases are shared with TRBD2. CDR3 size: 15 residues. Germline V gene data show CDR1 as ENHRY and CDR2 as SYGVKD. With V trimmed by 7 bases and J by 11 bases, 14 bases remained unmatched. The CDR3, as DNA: TGTGCCATCAAAGAGACTAGCGGGATGACGCTAAAGCAGTATTTT. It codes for CAIKETSGMTLKQYF.

CDR3 residues: CASSRGSGREDTQYF. CDR3 coding DNA: TGTGCCAGCAGTAGGGGGAGCGGGAGGGAAGATACGCAGTATTTT. This sequence joins TRBV25-1 and TRBJ2-3; 10 bases map to TRBD2. This CDR3 has 15 residues. Trimming cost V 5 bases and J 5 bases; bases outside gene matches: 7. From germline, CDR1 is MGHDK and CDR2 SYGVNS. The entire variable domain, with the rest obtained from reference TRBV25-1 and TRBJ2-3, is as follows: EADIYQTPRYLVIGTGKKITLECSQTMGHDKMYWYQQDPGMELHLIHYSYGVNSTEKGDLSSESTVSRIRTEHFPLTLESARPSHTSQYLCASSRGSGREDTQYFGPGTRLTVL.

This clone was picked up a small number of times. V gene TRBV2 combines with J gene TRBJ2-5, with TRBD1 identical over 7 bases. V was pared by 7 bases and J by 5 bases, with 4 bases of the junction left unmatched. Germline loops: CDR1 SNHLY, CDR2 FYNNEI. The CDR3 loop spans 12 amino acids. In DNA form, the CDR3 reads TGTGCCAGCAACAGGGGATGGGAGACCCAGTACTTC. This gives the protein CASNRGWETQYF.

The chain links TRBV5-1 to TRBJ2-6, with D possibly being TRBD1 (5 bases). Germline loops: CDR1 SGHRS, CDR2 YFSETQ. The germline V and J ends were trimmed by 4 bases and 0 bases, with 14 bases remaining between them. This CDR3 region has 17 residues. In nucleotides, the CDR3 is TGCGCCAGCAGCCCCCGAACAGGCTTCTCTGGGGCCAACGTCCTGACTTTC. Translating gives CASSPRTGFSGANVLTF.

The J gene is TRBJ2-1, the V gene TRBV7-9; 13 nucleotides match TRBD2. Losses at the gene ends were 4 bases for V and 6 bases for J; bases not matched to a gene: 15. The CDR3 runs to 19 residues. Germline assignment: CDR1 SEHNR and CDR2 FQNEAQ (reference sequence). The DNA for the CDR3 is TGTGCCAGCAGCTCCCGGACTAGCGGGAGCCTCATCGTGGTCAATGAGCAGTTCTTC. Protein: CASSSRTSGSLIVVNEQFF.

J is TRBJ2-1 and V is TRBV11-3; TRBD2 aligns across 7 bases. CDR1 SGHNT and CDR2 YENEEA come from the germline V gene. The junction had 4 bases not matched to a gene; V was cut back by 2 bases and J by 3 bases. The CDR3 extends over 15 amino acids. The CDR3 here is CASSLRSSGYNEQFF. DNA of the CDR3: TGTGCCAGCAGCTTACGGTCTAGCGGCTACAATGAGCAGTTCTTC.

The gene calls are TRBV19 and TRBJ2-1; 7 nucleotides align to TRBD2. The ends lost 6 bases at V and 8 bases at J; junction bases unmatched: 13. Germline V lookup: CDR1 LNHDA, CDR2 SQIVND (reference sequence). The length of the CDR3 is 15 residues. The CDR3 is CASRPRDGLADEQFF. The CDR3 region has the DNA TGTGCCAGTAGGCCAAGGGACGGTCTAGCGGATGAGCAGTTCTTC.

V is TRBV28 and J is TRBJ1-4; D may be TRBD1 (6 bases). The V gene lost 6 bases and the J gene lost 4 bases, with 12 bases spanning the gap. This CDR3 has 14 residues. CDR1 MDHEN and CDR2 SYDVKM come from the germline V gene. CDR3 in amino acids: CASRRGAFNEKLFF. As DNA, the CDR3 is TGTGCCAGCAGGCGGGGGGCCTTTAATGAAAAACTGTTTTTT.

CDR3 sequence: CASRGLSYEQYF. The CDR3, as DNA: TGTGCCAGCAGGGGACTCTCCTACGAGCAGTACTTC. This rearrangement joins TRBV6-1 to TRBJ2-7; tentative D call: TRBD2 (6 bases). Deletions cut 6 bases from V and 0 bases from J, with 6 bases between. This CDR3 contains 12 residues. Germline V CDR1 and CDR2: MNHNS, SASEGT.